Given below is one T cell receptor beta chain in context. Germline CDR1 reads MNHEY; CDR2 reads SVGAGI. This CDR3 region has 16 residues. Trimming took 4 bases from V and 4 from J; bases not matched to a gene: 6. The data were taken from a study of blood T cell repertoires in COVID-19. Study-level background: The United States, Italy and Spain were the sources of the acute and convalescent COVID-19 samples. PBMCs, B-cell-depleted T cells, or T cells were the source of the cDNA or gDNA that made up the material.

Methods used by the authors: Nucleated cell number was recorded as an estimate derived from reference gene primer amplification. Libraries were prepared by immunoSEQ multiplex PCR; TCRdb keeps only in-frame clonotypes and omits some of them. That table gives V, J and clone size, and the DNA gave D and trimming. Of 26,000 or so clones listed, approximately 86% are singletons. V usage is TRBV6-5 and J usage is TRBJ2-1, with TRBD2 identical over 11 bases. The receptor comes from a man in his 60s with active COVID-19. The sample comprised peripheral blood. CDR3 loop: CASSFQTSGVYNEQFF. The CDR3 DNA reads TGTGCCAGCAGTTTCCAGACTAGCGGGGTTTACAATGAGCAGTTCTTC.